Following are 22 T cell receptor beta chains from one sample sequenced in a study of blood T cell repertoires in COVID-19. Generated by immunoSEQ multiplex PCR, the TCRdb table keeps only in-frame clones and is missing some. Of about 270,000 clones in the sample, 86% were seen once. Sample: peripheral blood. The receptor source for this set is a man in his forties with active or convalescent COVID-19.

This sequence joins TRBV18 and TRBJ1-1; 7 nucleotides match TRBD1. Germline V gene data show CDR1 as KGHSH and CDR2 as LQKENI. The V and J ends lost 3 bases and 5 bases, in that order; junction bases with no gene match: 6. There are 14 residues in the CDR3. Here the CDR3 DNA reads TGTGCCAGCTCACCGACGGCAGGGGGGACTGAAGCTTTCTTT. Translation: CASSPTAGGTEAFF.

The rearrangement links TRBV6-6 to TRBJ1-5; 9 bases match TRBD1. CDR1 and CDR2 (germline): MNHNY, SVGAGI (reference sequence). This CDR3 region has 15 residues. V was clipped by 4 bases and J by 6 bases; unmatched bases: 7. CDR3 protein: CASSSEQGAAQPQHF. The CDR3 nucleotides are TGTGCCAGCAGTTCTGAACAGGGGGCAGCTCAGCCCCAGCATTTT.

This chain connects TRBV5-1 to TRBJ1-4; D is unclear. The CDR3 consists of 14 residues. Trimming removed 1 base from V and 5 bases from J, with 9 bases in between. The germline V gene has CDR1 SGHRS and CDR2 YFSETQ. The DNA for the CDR3 is TGCGCCAGCAGCTTGTTCCCCTCCAATGAAAAACTGTTTTTT. Its translation: CASSLFPSNEKLFF.

The J gene is TRBJ2-3, the V gene TRBV10-1; 7 positions match TRBD2. Trimming at V came to 0 bases and at J to 5 bases, leaving 5 bases not matched to a gene. There are 15 residues in the CDR3. In germline, CDR1 is WNHNN, CDR2 SYGVQD (reference sequence). The CDR3 DNA reads as TGCGCCAGCAGTGAGTCCGGGGGGAAAGGAGATACGCAGTATTTT. It codes for CASSESGGKGDTQYF.

V and J are TRBV5-6 and TRBJ2-3; possible D gene TRBD1, 5 bases. CDR3 length: 16 residues. V shed 0 bases and J shed 2 bases, with 13 bases lying between them. CDR1 and CDR2 from the germline V gene are SGHDT and YYEEEE. CDR3 sequence: CASSLEGFRATDTQYF. CDR3 nucleotide sequence: TGTGCCAGCAGCTTGGAAGGGTTCAGGGCCACAGATACGCAGTATTTT.

The chain employs TRBV30 and TRBJ1-2; TRBD1 matches at 8 bases. Losses at the gene ends were 3 bases for V and 7 bases for J; bases not matched to a gene: 7. This CDR3 has 13 amino acids. Germline V gives CDR1 GTSNPN, CDR2 SVGIG (reference sequence). CDR3 region: CAWSLTGGGGYTF. The CDR3 region has the DNA TGTGCCTGGAGCCTCACAGGGGGGGGTGGCTACACCTTC.

The CDR3 here is CASSQGPGQLNEKLFF. The CDR3 DNA reads TGTGCCAGCAGCCAAGGGCCGGGACAACTTAATGAAAAACTGTTTTTT. V is TRBV3-1 (or the pseudogene TRBV3-2) and J is TRBJ1-4; D perhaps matches TRBD1 (6 bases). The CDR3 sequence is 16 residues long. V shed 1 base and J shed 4 bases, with 13 bases lying between them. CDR1 and CDR2 (germline): LGHDT, YNNKEL (reference sequence).

V gene TRBV5-6 combines with J gene TRBJ2-4, with no clear D. Germline V gene data show CDR1 as SGHDT and CDR2 as YYEEEE. The CDR3 is 12 residues long. V shed 2 bases and J shed 3 bases, with 3 bases lying between them. CDR3 bases: TGTGCCAGCAGCTTCGTCAAAAACATTCAGTACTTC. Protein: CASSFVKNIQYF.

The rearrangement joins TRBV27 to TRBJ2-1; 7 bases are shared with TRBD2. Germline V lookup: CDR1 MNHEY, CDR2 SMNVEV (reference sequence). The CDR3 totals 14 residues. Trimming at V came to 6 bases and at J to 4 bases, leaving 6 bases not matched to a gene. The CDR3 bases are TGTGCCAGCAGCTCGGGGGGAACGTACAATGAGCAGTTCTTC. Translating gives CASSSGGTYNEQFF.

V is TRBV5-1 and J is TRBJ1-5; TRBD1 might be the D (5 bases). CDR1 is SGHRS, CDR2 YFSETQ, per germline. Between the trimmed V and J ends, which lost 0 bases and 2 bases, there was a span of 6 bases. The CDR3 has 14 residues. CDR3 in amino acids: CASSLGGRNQPQHF. The CDR3 DNA follows: TGCGCCAGCAGCTTGGGGGGCCGCAATCAGCCCCAGCATTTT.

This clone was picked up one time. The chain recombines TRBV15 with TRBJ1-5, with D possibly TRBD1 on 6 matching bases. V lost 11 bases to trimming and J lost 11 bases, with 34 bases between them. Germline loops: CDR1 LNHNV, CDR2 YYDKDF (reference sequence). CDR3 length: 17 amino acids. The CDR3 sequence: CALSEWTPLGGKLAQHF. For the CDR3, the DNA is TGTGCCCTTAGTGAGTGGACTCCCCTAGGGGGTAAATTGGCCCAGCATTTT. The full variable domain, rest sourced from reference TRBV15 and TRBJ1-5, is DAMVIQNPRYQVTQFGKPVTLSCSQTLNHNVMYWYQQKSSQAPKLLFHYYDKDFNNEADTPDNFQSRRPNTSFCFLDIRSPGLGDTAMYLCALSEWTPLGGKLAQHFGDGTRLSIL.

The chain has TRBV19 and TRBJ1-4; no clear D gene. This CDR3 has 14 residues. V was clipped by 4 bases and J by 7 bases, with 13 bases between them. Germline V gives CDR1 LNHDA, CDR2 SQIVND (reference sequence). The CDR3 reads CASSTTLSGEKLFF. The DNA of the CDR3 is TGTGCCAGTAGTACGACACTAAGCGGTGAAAAACTGTTTTTT.

The chain is built from TRBV14 and TRBJ2-1; 7 nucleotides match TRBD1. Germline loops: CDR1 SGHDN, CDR2 FVKESK. The J segment lost 2 bases and the V segment lost 0 bases, leaving 4 bases of the junction unmatched. The CDR3 is made up of 16 amino acids. CDR3 coding DNA: TGTGCCAGCAGCCAAGATCACAGGGGAGCCTACAATGAGCAGTTCTTC. Amino acid sequence: CASSQDHRGAYNEQFF.

This rearrangement joins TRBV11-3 to TRBJ2-5, with 9 bases identical to TRBD1. The CDR3 is 14 amino acids. Germline trimming cut 4 bases from V and 5 bases from J; bases unmatched to any gene: 5. Germline V gene data show CDR1 as SGHNT and CDR2 as YENEEA. The CDR3 sequence: CASSSRTGEETQYF. The CDR3 DNA reads as TGTGCCAGCAGCTCAAGGACAGGGGAGGAGACCCAGTACTTC.

This chain links TRBV19 with TRBJ1-5, with unresolved D. There are 15 residues in the CDR3. V dropped 5 bases and J dropped 1 base, with 12 bases sitting between them. Per the germline V gene, CDR1 is LNHDA and CDR2 is SQIVND (reference sequence). The CDR3 region is CASSLQVVSNQPQHF. The DNA of the CDR3 is TGTGCCAGTAGTCTCCAGGTCGTGAGCAATCAGCCCCAGCATTTT.

CDR3 region: CSVERQYNTEAFF. For the CDR3, the DNA is TGCAGCGTTGAAAGACAGTACAACACTGAAGCTTTCTTT. The chain recombines TRBV29-1 with TRBJ1-1, with a tentative D call TRBD1 (5 bases). The CDR3 covers 13 residues. Trimming cost V 2 bases and J 2 bases, with 9 bases left between them. Germline-derived CDR1 and CDR2 are SQVTM and ANQGSEA.

The chain is built from TRBV24-1 and TRBJ2-2, with 9 nucleotides matching TRBD1. The CDR3 spans 16 residues. The germline gives CDR1 KGHDR, CDR2 SFDVKD. J lost 7 bases, V lost 4 bases, and 9 bases had no gene match. CDR3 in DNA: TGTGCCACCAGTGACCCCGAGGGACAGGGCCGCGGGGAGCTGTTTTTT. This translates into CATSDPEGQGRGELFF.

A few counts support this clone. The chain recombines TRBV5-1 with TRBJ2-6, with D maybe TRBD2 (6 bases). Germline V gene data show CDR1 as SGHRS and CDR2 as YFSETQ. The V end lost 0 bases, the J end lost 0 bases, and 7 bases lay between the germline ends. CDR3 length: 16 amino acids. CDR3 amino acids: CASSLVGSSGANVLTF. The CDR3 region has the DNA TGCGCCAGCAGCTTGGTCGGGAGCTCTGGGGCCAACGTCCTGACTTTC.

In this sample, this clone turned up a few times. The chain has TRBV6-5 and TRBJ1-6, with 7 bases that match TRBD1. This CDR3 is 12 amino acids long. CDR1 is MNHEY, CDR2 SVGAGI, per germline. With V trimmed by 11 bases and J by 6 bases, 4 bases remained unmatched. CDR3 sequence reads: CAAQGSNSPLHF. CDR3 DNA: TGTGCCGCACAGGGGAGTAATTCACCCCTCCACTTT.

The chain is built from TRBV9 and TRBJ2-3; a possible D gene is TRBD1 (6 bases). The ends were cut back, 3 bases at V and 2 bases at J, with 16 bases in the middle. Germline V CDR1 and CDR2: SGDLS, YYNGEE. CDR3 length: 16 amino acids. The CDR3 DNA is TGTGCCAGCAGCGATGAATGGGGGCTGTCCACAGATACGCAGTATTTT. Protein product: CASSDEWGLSTDTQYF.

This clone was recorded only once. The chain carries TRBV5-1 and TRBJ2-2, with 8 bases lining up with TRBD2. The V gene end was trimmed by 2 bases and the J gene end by 5 bases; junction bases not matched to a gene: 8. The CDR3 runs 16 residues. Germline V gives CDR1 SGHRS, CDR2 YFSETQ. CDR3 protein: CASSFGLAYSTGELFF. DNA for the CDR3: TGCGCCAGCAGCTTCGGACTAGCATATTCGACCGGGGAGCTGTTTTTT.

This clone occurred once. The same CDR3 is also encoded by other DNA sequences in this sample. The V gene is TRBV6-4, the J gene TRBJ2-3; no clear D. V was pared by 0 bases and J by 0 bases, with 7 bases between. The CDR3 has 15 residues. Germline values: CDR1 MRHNA, CDR2 SNTAGT. CDR3 nucleotides: TGTGCCAGCAGTGACTCGGGCACCAGCACAGATACGCAGTATTTT. Translation gives CASSDSGTSTDTQYF.